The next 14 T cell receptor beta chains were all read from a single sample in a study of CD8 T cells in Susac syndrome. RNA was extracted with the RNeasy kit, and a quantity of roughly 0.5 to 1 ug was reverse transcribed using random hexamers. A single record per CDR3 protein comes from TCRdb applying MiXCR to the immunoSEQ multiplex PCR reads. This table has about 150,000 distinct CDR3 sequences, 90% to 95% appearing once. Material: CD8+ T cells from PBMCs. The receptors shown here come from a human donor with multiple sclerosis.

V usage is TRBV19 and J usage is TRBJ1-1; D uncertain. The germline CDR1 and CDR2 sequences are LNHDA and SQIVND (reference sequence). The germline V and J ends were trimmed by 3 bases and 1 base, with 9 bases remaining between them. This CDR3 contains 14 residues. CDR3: CASSISRRNTEAFF. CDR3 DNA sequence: TGTGCCAGTAGTATCTCACGGCGGAACACTGAAGCTTTCTTT.

CDR3 in amino acids: CASSPSGGIYTGELFF. CDR3 DNA sequence: TGTGCCAGCAGCCCCTCGGGAGGGATTTACACCGGGGAGCTGTTTTTT. The chain is built from TRBV11-2 and TRBJ2-2, with 8 bases matching TRBD2. The CDR3 runs 16 residues. V trimming: 5 bases; J trimming: 3 bases; junction bases outside the gene matches: 8. The germline V gene encodes CDR1 SGHAT and CDR2 FQNNGV.

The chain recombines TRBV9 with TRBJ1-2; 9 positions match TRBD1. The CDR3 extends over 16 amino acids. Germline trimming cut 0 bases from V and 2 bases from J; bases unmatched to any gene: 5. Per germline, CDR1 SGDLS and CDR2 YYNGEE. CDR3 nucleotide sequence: TGTGCCAGCAGCGTAGGGGAAGACAGGGGGAACTATGGCTACACCTTC. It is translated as CASSVGEDRGNYGYTF.

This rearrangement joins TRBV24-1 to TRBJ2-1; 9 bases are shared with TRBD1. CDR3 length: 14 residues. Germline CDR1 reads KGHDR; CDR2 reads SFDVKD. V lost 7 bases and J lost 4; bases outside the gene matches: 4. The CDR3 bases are TGTGCCACCAGCTCGGGACAGGGTTACAATGAGCAGTTCTTC. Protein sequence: CATSSGQGYNEQFF.

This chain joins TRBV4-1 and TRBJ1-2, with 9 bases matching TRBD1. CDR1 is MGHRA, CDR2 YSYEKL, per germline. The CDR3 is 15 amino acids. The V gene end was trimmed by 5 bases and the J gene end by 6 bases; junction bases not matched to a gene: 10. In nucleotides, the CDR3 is TGCGCCAGCAGCATTCCGGGACAGGGAACGGATGGCTACACCTTC. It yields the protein CASSIPGQGTDGYTF.

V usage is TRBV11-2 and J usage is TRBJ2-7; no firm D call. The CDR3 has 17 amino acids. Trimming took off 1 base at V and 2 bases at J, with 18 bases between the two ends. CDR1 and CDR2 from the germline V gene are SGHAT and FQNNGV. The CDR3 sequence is CASSLGVGRHLTYEQYF. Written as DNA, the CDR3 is TGTGCCAGCAGCTTAGGGGTCGGTAGGCACCTTACCTACGAGCAGTACTTC. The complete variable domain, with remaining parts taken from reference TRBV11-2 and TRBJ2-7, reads EAGVAQSPRYKIIEKRQSVAFWCNPISGHATLYWYQQILGQGPKLLIQFQNNGVVDDSQLPKDRFSAERLKGVDSTLKIQPAKLEDSAVYLCASSLGVGRHLTYEQYFGPGTRLTVT.

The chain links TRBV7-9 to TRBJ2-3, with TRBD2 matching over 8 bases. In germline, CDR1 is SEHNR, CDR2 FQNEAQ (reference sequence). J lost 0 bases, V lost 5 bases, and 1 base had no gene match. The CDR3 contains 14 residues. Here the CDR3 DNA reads TGTGCCAGCAGCCAGCGGGGGAGCACAGATACGCAGTATTTT. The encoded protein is CASSQRGSTDTQYF.

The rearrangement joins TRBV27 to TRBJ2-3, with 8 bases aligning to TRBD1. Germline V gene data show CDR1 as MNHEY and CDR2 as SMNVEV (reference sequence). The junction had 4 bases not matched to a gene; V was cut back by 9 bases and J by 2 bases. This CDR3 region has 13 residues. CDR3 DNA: TGTGCCAGTAAGGGACAGGTCACAGATACGCAGTATTTT. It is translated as CASKGQVTDTQYF.

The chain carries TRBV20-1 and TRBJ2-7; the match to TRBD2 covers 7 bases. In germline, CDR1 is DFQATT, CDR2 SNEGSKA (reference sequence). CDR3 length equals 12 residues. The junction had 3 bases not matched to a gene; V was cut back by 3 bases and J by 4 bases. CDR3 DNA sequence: TGCAGTGCTAGGGGGGGGTATTACGAGCAGTACTTC. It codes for CSARGGYYEQYF.

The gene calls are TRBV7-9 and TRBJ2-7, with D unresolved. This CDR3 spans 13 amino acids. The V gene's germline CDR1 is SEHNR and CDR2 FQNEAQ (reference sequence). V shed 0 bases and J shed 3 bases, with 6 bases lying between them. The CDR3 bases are TGTGCCAGCAGCTTAGCGACACTCTACGAGCAGTACTTC. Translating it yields CASSLATLYEQYF. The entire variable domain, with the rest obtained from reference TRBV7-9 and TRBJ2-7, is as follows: DTGVSQNPRHKITKRGQNVTFRCDPISEHNRLYWYRQTLGQGPEFLTYFQNEAQLEKSRLLSDRFSAERPKGSFSTLEIQRTEQGDSAMYLCASSLATLYEQYFGPGTRLTVT.

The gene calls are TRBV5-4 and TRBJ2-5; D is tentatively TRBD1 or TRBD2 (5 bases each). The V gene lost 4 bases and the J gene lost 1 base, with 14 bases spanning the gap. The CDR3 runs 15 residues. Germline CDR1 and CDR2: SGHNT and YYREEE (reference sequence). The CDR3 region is CASSKPGTGQETQYF. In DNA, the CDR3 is TGTGCCAGCAGCAAACCCGGGACGGGCCAAGAGACCCAGTACTTC. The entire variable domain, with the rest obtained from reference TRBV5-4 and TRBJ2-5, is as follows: ETGVTQSPTHLIKTRGQQVTLRCSSQSGHNTVSWYQQALGQGPQFIFQYYREEENGRGNFPPRFSGLQFPNYSSELNVNALELDDSALYLCASSKPGTGQETQYFGPGTRLLVL.

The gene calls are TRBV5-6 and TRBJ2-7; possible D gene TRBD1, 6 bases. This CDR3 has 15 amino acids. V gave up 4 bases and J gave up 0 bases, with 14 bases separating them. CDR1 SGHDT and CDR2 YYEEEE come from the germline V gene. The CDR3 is CASSGRGDPSYEQYF. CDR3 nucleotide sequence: TGTGCCAGCAGCGGCAGGGGAGACCCCTCCTACGAGCAGTACTTC.

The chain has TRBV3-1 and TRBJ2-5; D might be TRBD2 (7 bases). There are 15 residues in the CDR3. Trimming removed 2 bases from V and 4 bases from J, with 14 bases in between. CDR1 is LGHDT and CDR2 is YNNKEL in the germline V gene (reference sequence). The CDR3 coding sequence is TGTGCCAGCAGCCAATCACGGGGGGCACGAGAGACCCAGTACTTC. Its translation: CASSQSRGARETQYF.

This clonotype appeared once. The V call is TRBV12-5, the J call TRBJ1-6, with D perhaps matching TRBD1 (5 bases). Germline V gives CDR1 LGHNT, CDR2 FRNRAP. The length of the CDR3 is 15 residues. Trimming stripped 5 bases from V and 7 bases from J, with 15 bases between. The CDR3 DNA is TGTGCTAGTGGTATGCAGGGCCAGGGAAATTCACCCCTCCACTTT. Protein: CASGMQGQGNSPLHF.